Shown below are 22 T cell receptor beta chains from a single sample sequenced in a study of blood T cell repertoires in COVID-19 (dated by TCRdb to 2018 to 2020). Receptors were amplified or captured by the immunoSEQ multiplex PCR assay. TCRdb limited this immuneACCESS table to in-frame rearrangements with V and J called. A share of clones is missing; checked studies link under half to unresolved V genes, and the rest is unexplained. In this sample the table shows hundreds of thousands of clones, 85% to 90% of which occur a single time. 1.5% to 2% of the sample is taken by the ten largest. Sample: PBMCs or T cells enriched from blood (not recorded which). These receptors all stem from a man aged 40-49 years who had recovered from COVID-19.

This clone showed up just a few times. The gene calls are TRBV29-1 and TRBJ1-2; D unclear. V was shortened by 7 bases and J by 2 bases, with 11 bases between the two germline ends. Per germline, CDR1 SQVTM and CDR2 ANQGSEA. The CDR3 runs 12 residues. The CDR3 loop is CSGSGGNYGYTF. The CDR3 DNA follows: TGCAGCGGATCGGGAGGGAACTATGGCTACACCTTC.

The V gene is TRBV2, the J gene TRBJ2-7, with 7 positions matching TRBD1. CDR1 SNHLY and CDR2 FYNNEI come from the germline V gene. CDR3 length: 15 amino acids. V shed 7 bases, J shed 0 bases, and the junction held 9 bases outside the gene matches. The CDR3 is CASNRDSGGSYEQYF. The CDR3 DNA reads TGTGCCAGCAACCGGGACAGTGGGGGCTCCTACGAGCAGTACTTC.

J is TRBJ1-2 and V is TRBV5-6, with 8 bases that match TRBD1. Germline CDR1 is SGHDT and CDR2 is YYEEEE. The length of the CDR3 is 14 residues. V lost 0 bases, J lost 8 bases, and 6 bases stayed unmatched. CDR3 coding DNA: TGTGCCAGCAGCTTGGACCAGGGGGCGCGGGGCTACACCTTC. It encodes CASSLDQGARGYTF.

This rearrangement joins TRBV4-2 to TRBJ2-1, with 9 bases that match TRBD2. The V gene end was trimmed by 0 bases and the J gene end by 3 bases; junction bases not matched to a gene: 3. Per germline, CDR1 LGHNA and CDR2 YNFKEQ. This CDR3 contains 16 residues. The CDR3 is CASSQDPSGIYNEQFF. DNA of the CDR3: TGTGCCAGCAGCCAAGATCCTAGCGGGATCTACAATGAGCAGTTCTTC.

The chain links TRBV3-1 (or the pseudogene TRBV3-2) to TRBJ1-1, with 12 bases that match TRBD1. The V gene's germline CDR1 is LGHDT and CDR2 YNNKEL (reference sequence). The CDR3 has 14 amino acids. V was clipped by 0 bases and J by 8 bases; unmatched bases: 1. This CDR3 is CASSQEGTGGEAFF. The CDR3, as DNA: TGTGCCAGCAGCCAAGAAGGGACAGGGGGCGAAGCTTTCTTT.

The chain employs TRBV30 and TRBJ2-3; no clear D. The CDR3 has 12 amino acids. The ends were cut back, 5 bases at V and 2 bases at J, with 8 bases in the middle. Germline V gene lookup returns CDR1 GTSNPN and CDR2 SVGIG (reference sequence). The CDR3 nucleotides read TGTGCCTGGGGTAGCTTCACAGATACGCAGTATTTT. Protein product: CAWGSFTDTQYF.

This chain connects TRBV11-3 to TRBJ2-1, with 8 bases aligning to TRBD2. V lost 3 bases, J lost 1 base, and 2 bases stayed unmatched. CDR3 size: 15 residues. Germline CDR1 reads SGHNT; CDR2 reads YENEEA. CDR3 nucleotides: TGTGCCAGCAGCTTGACTAGCGTGTCCTACAATGAGCAGTTCTTC. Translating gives CASSLTSVSYNEQFF.

CDR3 region: CASSLASGVPTDTQYF. The CDR3 bases are TGTGCCAGCAGCTTAGCTAGCGGGGTCCCCACAGATACGCAGTATTTT. V usage is TRBV7-3 and J usage is TRBJ2-3; 9 nucleotides agree with TRBD2. This CDR3 region has 16 residues. The junction had 5 bases not matched to a gene; V was cut back by 2 bases and J by 2 bases. Germline CDR1 and CDR2: SGHTA and FQGTGA.

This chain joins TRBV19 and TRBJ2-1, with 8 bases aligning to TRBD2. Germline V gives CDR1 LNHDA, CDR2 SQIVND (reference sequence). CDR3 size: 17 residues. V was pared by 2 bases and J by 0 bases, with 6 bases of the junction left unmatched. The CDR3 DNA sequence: TGTGCCAGTAGTATATCCTCCCTAGCGGGCTCCTACAATGAGCAGTTCTTC. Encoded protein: CASSISSLAGSYNEQFF. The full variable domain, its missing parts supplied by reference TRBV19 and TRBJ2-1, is DGGITQSPKYLFRKEGQNVTLSCEQNLNHDAMYWYRQDPGQGLRLIYYSQIVNDFQKGDIAEGYSVSREKKESFPLTVTSAQKNPTAFYLCASSISSLAGSYNEQFFGPGTRLTVL.

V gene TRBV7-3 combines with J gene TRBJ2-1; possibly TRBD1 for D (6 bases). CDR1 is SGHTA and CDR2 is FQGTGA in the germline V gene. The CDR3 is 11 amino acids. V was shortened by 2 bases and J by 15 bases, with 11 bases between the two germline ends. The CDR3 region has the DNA TGTGCCAGCAGCTTAGGTAGGGGGAGGTTCTTC. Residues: CASSLGRGRFF. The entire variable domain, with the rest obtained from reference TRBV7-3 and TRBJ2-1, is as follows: GAGVSQTPSNKVTEKGKYVELRCDPISGHTALYWYRQSLGQGPEFLIYFQGTGAADDSGLPNDRFFAVRPEGSVSTLKIQRTERGDSAVYLCASSLGRGRFFGPGTRLTVL.

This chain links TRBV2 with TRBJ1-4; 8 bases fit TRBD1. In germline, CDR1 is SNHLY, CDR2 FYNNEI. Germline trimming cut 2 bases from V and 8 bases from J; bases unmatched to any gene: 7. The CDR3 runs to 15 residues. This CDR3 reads CASSESTGAREKLFF. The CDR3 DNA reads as TGTGCCAGCAGTGAATCGACAGGGGCGCGGGAAAAACTGTTTTTT.

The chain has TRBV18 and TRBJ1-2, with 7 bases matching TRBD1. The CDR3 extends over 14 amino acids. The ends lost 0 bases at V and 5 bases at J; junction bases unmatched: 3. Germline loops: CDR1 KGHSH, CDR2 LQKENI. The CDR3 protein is CASSPPGGAYGYTF. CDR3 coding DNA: TGTGCCAGCTCACCACCAGGGGGCGCGTATGGCTACACCTTC.

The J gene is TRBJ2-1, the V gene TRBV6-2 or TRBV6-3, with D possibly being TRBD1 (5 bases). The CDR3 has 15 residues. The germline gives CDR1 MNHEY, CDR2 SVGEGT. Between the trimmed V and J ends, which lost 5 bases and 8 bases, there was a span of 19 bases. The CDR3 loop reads CASSRQHRGVDEQFF. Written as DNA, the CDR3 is TGTGCCAGCAGTCGACAGCACCGAGGAGTCGATGAGCAGTTCTTC.

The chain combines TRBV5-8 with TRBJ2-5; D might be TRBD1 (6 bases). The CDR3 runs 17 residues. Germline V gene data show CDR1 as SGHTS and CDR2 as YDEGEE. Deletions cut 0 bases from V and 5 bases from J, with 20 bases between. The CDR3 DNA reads TGTGCCAGCAGCTTGGCCAGGGGTGAAGGGGGTTGGGAGACCCAGTACTTC. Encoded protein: CASSLARGEGGWETQYF.

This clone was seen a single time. The CDR3 region is CAWSLSQAPGANVLTF. CDR3 coding DNA: TGTGCCTGGTCTCTATCCCAGGCACCCGGGGCCAACGTCCTGACTTTC. This chain uses TRBV30 with TRBJ2-6; no clear D gene. Trimming shortened V by 5 bases and J by 4 bases, and 18 bases separated the two germline ends. Germline V gene lookup returns CDR1 GTSNPN and CDR2 SVGIG (reference sequence). The CDR3 length is 16 residues. Using reference TRBV30 and TRBJ2-6 for the parts outside the CDR3, the full variable domain is SQTIHQWPATLVQPVGSPLSLECTVEGTSNPNLYWYRQAAGRGLQLLFYSVGIGQISSEVPQNLSASRPQDRQFILSSKKLLLSDSGFYLCAWSLSQAPGANVLTFGAGSRLTVL.

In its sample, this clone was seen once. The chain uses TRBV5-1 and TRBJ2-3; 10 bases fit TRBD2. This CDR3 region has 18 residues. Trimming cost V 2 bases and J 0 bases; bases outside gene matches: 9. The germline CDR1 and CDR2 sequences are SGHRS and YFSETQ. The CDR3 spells CASSFRLSGGASTDTQYF. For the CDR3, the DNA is TGCGCCAGCAGCTTTAGACTAAGCGGGGGGGCTAGCACAGATACGCAGTATTTT.

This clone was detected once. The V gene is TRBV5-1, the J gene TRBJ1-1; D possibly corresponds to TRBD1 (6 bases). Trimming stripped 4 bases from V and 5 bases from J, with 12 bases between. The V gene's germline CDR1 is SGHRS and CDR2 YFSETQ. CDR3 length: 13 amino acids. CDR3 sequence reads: CASSLTGYTEAFF. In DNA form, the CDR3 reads TGCGCCAGCAGCCTAACAGGGTATACTGAAGCTTTCTTT.

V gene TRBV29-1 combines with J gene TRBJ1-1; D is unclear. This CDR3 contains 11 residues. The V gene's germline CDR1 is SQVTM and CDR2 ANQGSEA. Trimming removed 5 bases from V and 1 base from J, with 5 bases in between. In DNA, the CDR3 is TGCAGCGTTCTCAGGAACACTGAAGCTTTCTTT. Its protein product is CSVLRNTEAFF.

The CDR3 loop reads CASSHRLRGANSPLHF. As DNA, the CDR3 is TGTGCCAGCAGCCATCGCTTACGGGGGGCTAATTCACCCCTCCACTTT. This rearrangement joins TRBV3-1 (or the pseudogene TRBV3-2) to TRBJ1-6; tentatively, D is TRBD1 (6 bases). The CDR3 consists of 16 residues. CDR1 is LGHDT and CDR2 is YNNKEL in the germline V gene (reference sequence). Trimming took 3 bases from V and 6 from J, leaving 15 bases between them.

Here the CDR3 DNA reads TGTGCCAGCGGCTTGGGGAGTAATGAAAAACTGTTTTTT. It codes for CASGLGSNEKLFF. The rearrangement uses TRBV28 and TRBJ1-4, with D unclear. Germline V CDR1 and CDR2: MDHEN, SYDVKM. This CDR3 region has 13 residues. Trimming took 8 bases from V and 4 from J, leaving 11 bases between them.

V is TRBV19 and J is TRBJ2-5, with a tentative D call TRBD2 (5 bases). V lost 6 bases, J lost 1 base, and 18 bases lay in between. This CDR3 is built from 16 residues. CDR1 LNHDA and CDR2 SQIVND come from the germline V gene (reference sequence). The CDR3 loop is CASRGGARKTQETQYF. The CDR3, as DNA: TGTGCCAGTAGAGGAGGAGCGCGCAAGACCCAAGAGACCCAGTACTTC.

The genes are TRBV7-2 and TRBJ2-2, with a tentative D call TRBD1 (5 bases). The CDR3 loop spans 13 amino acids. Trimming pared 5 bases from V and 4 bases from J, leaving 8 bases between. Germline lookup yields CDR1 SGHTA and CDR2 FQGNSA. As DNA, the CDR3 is TGTGCCAGCAGCCCCAGGGCCACCGGGGAGCTGTTTTTT. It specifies CASSPRATGELFF.